This passage covers 29 T cell receptor beta chains from one sample sequenced in a study of vaccination effects on CD4 cells after COVID-19. The authors isolated CD4+ T cells after around nine days of culture. The antigens for these receptors are not known. Profiled with immunoSEQ multiplex PCR; TCRdb holds only in-frame clones, not every one. The sample lists tens of thousands of clones, roughly three quarters occurring once. This material consisted of CD4+ T cells from PBMCs cultured without peptide, taken before COVID-19 vaccination. These receptors came from a human donor who received a COVID-19 vaccine.

For the CDR3, the DNA is TGTGCCAGCAGCTTAGAAGTGGCAACTCATGGCTACACCTTC. This translates into CASSLEVATHGYTF. The V call is TRBV7-9, the J call TRBJ1-2, with D unclear. CDR3 length: 14 residues. Trimming took 1 base from V and 6 from J, leaving 12 bases between them. CDR1 and CDR2 from the germline V gene are SEHNR and FQNEAQ (reference sequence).

This clone was seen a few times. Other DNA sequences in this specimen translate into the identical CDR3. The DNA for the CDR3 is TGTGCCAGCAGCTCGACAGGGGTCGAGCAGTACGTC. This codes for CASSSTGVEQYV. V and J are TRBV7-2 and TRBJ2-7, with 8 bases fitting TRBD1. The junction had 2 bases not matched to a gene; V was cut back by 4 bases and J by 6 bases. The CDR3 has 12 residues. Germline assignment: CDR1 SGHTA and CDR2 FQGNSA.

The chain joins TRBV5-1 to TRBJ2-2; 10 bases align to TRBD2. CDR1 and CDR2 (germline): SGHRS, YFSETQ. Trimming cost V 3 bases and J 4 bases; bases outside gene matches: 9. The CDR3 totals 17 residues. The CDR3 here is CASSSAGAGGVTGELFF. The CDR3 bases are TGCGCCAGCAGCTCCGCGGGAGCGGGGGGGGTCACCGGGGAGCTGTTTTTT. Drawing the rest from reference TRBV5-1 and TRBJ2-2, the complete variable domain is KAGVTQTPRYLIKTRGQQVTLSCSPISGHRSVSWYQQTPGQGLQFLFEYFSETQRNKGNFPGRFSGRQFSNSRSEMNVSTLELGDSALYLCASSSAGAGGVTGELFFGEGSRLTVL.

CDR3 region: CASSPPWVEQYV. DNA of the CDR3: TGTGCCAGCAGCCCCCCGTGGGTCGAGCAGTACGTC. The chain joins TRBV21-1 to TRBJ2-7. TRBV21-1 is a pseudogene locus. This CDR3 comprises 12 residues.

There are a few counts of this clone. The chain joins TRBV2 to TRBJ2-7, with TRBD1 matching over 8 bases. Looked up from germline, CDR1 is SNHLY and CDR2 is FYNNEI. The CDR3 sequence is 14 residues long. V lost 6 bases, J lost 3 bases, and 7 bases stayed unmatched. The CDR3: CASRPGQGFYEQYV. The CDR3 DNA reads as TGTGCCAGCAGGCCTGGACAGGGATTCTACGAGCAGTACGTC.

The V call is TRBV5-6, the J call TRBJ1-1, with 8 bases aligning to TRBD1. The ends lost 6 bases at V and 4 bases at J; junction bases unmatched: 14. CDR1 is SGHDT, CDR2 YYEEEE, per germline. There are 16 residues in the CDR3. CDR3 coding DNA: TGTGCCAGCACCAGGACAGGGCCCCTCATTGGCACTGAAGCTTTCTTT. Translated: CASTRTGPLIGTEAFF.

J is TRBJ1-5 and V is TRBV19; D not resolved. The CDR3 is made up of 15 amino acids. V gave up 3 bases and J gave up 11 bases, with 20 bases separating them. Germline CDR1 is LNHDA and CDR2 is SQIVND (reference sequence). Written as DNA, the CDR3 is TGTGCCAGTAGTATTGAGGCCCACTGGGGAAAGGCCCAGCATTTT. Translated: CASSIEAHWGKAQHF.

This clone was recorded a few times. The chain employs TRBV4-2 and TRBJ1-5; D might be TRBD1 (6 bases). V was shortened by 2 bases and J by 6 bases, with 14 bases between the two germline ends. The CDR3 covers 15 residues. CDR1 is LGHNA, CDR2 YNFKEQ, per germline. Here the CDR3 reads CASSQNTGSGQPQHF. The CDR3 nucleotides read TGTGCCAGCAGCCAAAATACAGGGTCGGGTCAGCCCCAGCATTTT.

This clone was seen a handful of times. The chain employs TRBV6-6 and TRBJ1-4, with D hard to call. Germline CDR1 MNHNY, CDR2 SVGAGI (reference sequence). Trimming shortened V by 5 bases and J by 7 bases, and 11 bases separated the two germline ends. This CDR3 contains 13 residues. The CDR3 region has the DNA TGTGCCAGCAGTCTAGATTGGGTTGAAAAACTGTTTTTT. Translation gives CASSLDWVEKLFF.

This clone occurred a few times. The chain links TRBV2 to TRBJ2-1; 8 nucleotides align to TRBD2. J lost 4 bases, V lost 1 base, and 9 bases had no gene match. This CDR3 spans 17 amino acids. CDR1 is SNHLY, CDR2 FYNNEI, per germline. CDR3 loop: CASSEGGGGGSYNEQFF. The CDR3 region has the DNA TGTGCCAGCAGTGAAGGTGGTGGCGGGGGGTCGTACAATGAGCAGTTCTTC. Based on the CDR3 plus reference TRBV2 and TRBJ2-1, the full variable domain is EPEVTQTPSHQVTQMGQEVILRCVPISNHLYFYWYRQILGQKVEFLVSFYNNEISEKSEIFDDQFSVERPDGSNFTLKIRSTKLEDSAMYFCASSEGGGGGSYNEQFFGPGTRLTVL.

J is TRBJ2-3 and V is TRBV2; no clear D gene. This CDR3 spans 11 amino acids. Germline V CDR1 and CDR2: SNHLY, FYNNEI. V was clipped by 9 bases and J by 4 bases, with 8 bases between them. CDR3 residues: CASLYADTQYF. CDR3 DNA: TGTGCCAGTCTGTACGCAGATACGCAGTATTTT.

The chain has TRBV9 and TRBJ1-6, with TRBD1 identical over 9 bases. Germline CDR1 is SGDLS and CDR2 is YYNGEE. The length of the CDR3 is 15 residues. With 4 bases clipped from V and 10 bases from J, the junction kept 9 bases outside the gene matches. CDR3 DNA sequence: TGTGCCAGCAGCTCGGACAGGGGCTTTGAATCACCCCTCCACTTT. Translation: CASSSDRGFESPLHF. The whole variable domain, remainder taken from reference TRBV9 and TRBJ1-6, is DSGVTQTPKHLITATGQRVTLRCSPRSGDLSVYWYQQSLDQGLQFLIQYYNGEERAKGNILERFSAQQFPDLHSELNLSSLELGDSALYFCASSSDRGFESPLHFGNGTRLTVT.

This clone was seen just once. The chain combines TRBV18 with TRBJ2-2; TRBD1 matches 8 bases. Germline CDR1 and CDR2: KGHSH and LQKENI. The CDR3 totals 15 residues. Trimming cost V 5 bases and J 1 base; bases outside gene matches: 3. Here the CDR3 reads CASSAGQVNTGELFF. The CDR3 DNA reads as TGTGCCAGCTCAGCGGGACAGGTGAACACCGGGGAGCTGTTTTTT.

The CDR3 nucleotides read TGTGCCAGCGCTTGGGGGAAAGAGACCCAGTACTTC. Translated, it gives CASAWGKETQYF. V is TRBV15 and J is TRBJ2-5; D tentatively fits TRBD1 or TRBD2 (5 bases each). The CDR3 has 12 residues. Germline V gene data show CDR1 as LNHNV and CDR2 as YYDKDF (reference sequence). The germline V and J ends were trimmed by 10 bases and 3 bases, with 12 bases remaining between them. Full variable domain (outside the CDR3, taken from reference TRBV15 and TRBJ2-5): DAMVIQNPRYQVTQFGKPVTLSCSQTLNHNVMYWYQQKSSQAPKLLFHYYDKDFNNEADTPDNFQSRRPNTSFCFLDIRSPGLGDTAMYLCASAWGKETQYFGPGTRLLVL.

CDR3 in amino acids: CASTLGTSGETQYF. In DNA, the CDR3 is TGCGCCAGCACCCTTGGGACTAGCGGGGAGACCCAGTACTTC. The chain couples TRBV5-1 to TRBJ2-5, with 12 bases identical to TRBD2. Germline V gene sequence: CDR1 SGHRS, CDR2 YFSETQ. The trim removed 6 bases at V and 5 bases at J, leaving 5 bases unmatched. This CDR3 is 14 amino acids long. The whole variable domain, filled in from reference TRBV5-1 and TRBJ2-5, reads KAGVTQTPRYLIKTRGQQVTLSCSPISGHRSVSWYQQTPGQGLQFLFEYFSETQRNKGNFPGRFSGRQFSNSRSEMNVSTLELGDSALYLCASTLGTSGETQYFGPGTRLLVL.

The gene calls are TRBV28 and TRBJ1-4, with 7 bases lining up with TRBD1. Germline CDR1 is MDHEN and CDR2 is SYDVKM. The trim removed 6 bases at V and 3 bases at J, leaving 7 bases unmatched. The CDR3 length is 15 residues. As DNA, the CDR3 is TGTGCCAGCAGCCAACTGGGACAGCCTAATGAAAAACTGTTTTTT. This translates into CASSQLGQPNEKLFF.

This chain links TRBV4-1 with TRBJ2-3; 8 bases are shared with TRBD2. The CDR3 covers 16 residues. After removal of 0 bases from V and 4 bases from J, the junction contained 6 bases not matched to a gene. CDR1 MGHRA and CDR2 YSYEKL come from the germline V gene. This CDR3 reads CASSQDRGLVADTQYF. The CDR3, as DNA: TGCGCCAGCAGCCAAGATCGGGGACTAGTAGCAGATACGCAGTATTTT.

The CDR3 nucleotides read TGTGCCAGCAGCCTCCGACCGACCCAAGAGACCCAGTACTTC. Translating gives CASSLRPTQETQYF. This rearrangement joins TRBV5-6 to TRBJ2-5; D gene unclear. V lost 4 bases, J lost 1 base, and 11 bases lay in between. The CDR3 loop spans 14 amino acids. Germline V gene sequence: CDR1 SGHDT, CDR2 YYEEEE.

The genes are TRBV5-1 and TRBJ1-1; D is possibly TRBD1 (5 bases). The CDR3 spans 14 residues. V lost 2 bases and J 5 bases, leaving 13 bases between the germline ends. Germline V CDR1 and CDR2: SGHRS, YFSETQ. CDR3 nucleotides: TGCGCCAGCAGCTTTGTTACAGGCGTGACTGAAGCTTTCTTT. It codes for CASSFVTGVTEAFF.

This clone was picked up a small number of times. The chain carries TRBV5-6 and TRBJ2-1; possibly TRBD1 for D (6 bases). CDR3 length: 17 amino acids. The V and J ends lost 2 bases and 0 bases respectively, with 15 bases between them. Germline values: CDR1 SGHDT, CDR2 YYEEEE. CDR3 amino acids: CASSFSIVDSSYNEQFF. Written as DNA, the CDR3 is TGTGCCAGCAGCTTTAGTATTGTGGACAGCTCCTACAATGAGCAGTTCTTC.

The sample holds a few counts of this clone. The CDR3 nucleotides are TGTGCCAGCAGCCCACCCCCAGGGAGCTATGGCTACACCTTC. Residues: CASSPPPGSYGYTF. The rearrangement uses TRBV6-5 and TRBJ1-2, with a possible D match to TRBD1 (5 bases). The V and J ends lost 6 bases and 4 bases respectively, with 15 bases between them. The CDR3 totals 14 residues. The germline V gene encodes CDR1 MNHEY and CDR2 SVGAGI.

The rearrangement uses TRBV23-1 and TRBJ2-7; D unclear. TRBV23-1 is noted as an ORF with a role that remains uncertain. This CDR3 contains 10 residues. With 4 bases removed from V and 3 bases from J, the gap between germline ends came to 1 base. The CDR3 region has the DNA TGCGCCAGCAGTCGCTACGAGCAGTACGTC. This encodes CASSRYEQYV.

The chain couples TRBV4-3 to TRBJ2-1; D might be TRBD1 or TRBD2, each matching 6 bases. The CDR3 has 16 amino acids. Germline V gene lookup returns CDR1 LGHNA and CDR2 YSLEER. Trimming cost V 0 bases and J 1 base, with 10 bases left between them. Written as DNA, the CDR3 is TGCGCCAGCAGCCAAGAGGGGGGCCTGTCCTACAATGAGCAGTTCTTC. It translates to CASSQEGGLSYNEQFF.

The gene calls are TRBV29-1 and TRBJ2-3; 9 positions agree with TRBD1. J gave up 3 bases and V 6 bases, and 13 bases lay outside the gene matches. CDR3 length: 16 amino acids. Germline values: CDR1 SQVTM, CDR2 ANQGSEA. CDR3 sequence: CSVRPTGGLWTDTQYF. The CDR3 DNA follows: TGCAGCGTCCGGCCGACAGGGGGACTCTGGACAGATACGCAGTATTTT.

J is TRBJ2-2 and V is TRBV6-1; maybe TRBD1 (6 bases). The length of the CDR3 is 13 residues. Germline V CDR1 and CDR2: MNHNS, SASEGT. V was clipped by 7 bases and J by 6 bases, with 12 bases between them. The CDR3 DNA reads as TGTGCCAGCAACGCGGACAGTCCCGGGGAGCTGTTTTTT. Translated: CASNADSPGELFF.

CDR3 nucleotides: TGTGCCAGTAGTATCCGTAGTCAGCCCCAGCATTTT. Encoded protein: CASSIRSQPQHF. The rearrangement joins TRBV19 to TRBJ1-5, with D hard to call. V shed 3 bases and J shed 6 bases, with 6 bases lying between them. The germline V gene encodes CDR1 LNHDA and CDR2 SQIVND (reference sequence). This CDR3 has 12 residues.

The V call is TRBV19, the J call TRBJ2-2, with 7 bases matching TRBD1. The CDR3 extends over 13 amino acids. The germline V gene has CDR1 LNHDA and CDR2 SQIVND (reference sequence). The V and J ends lost 9 bases and 4 bases, in that order; junction bases with no gene match: 5. CDR3 in DNA: TGTGCCAGCAGACAGGGCGGCACCGGGGAGCTGTTTTTT. This encodes CASRQGGTGELFF.

The V call is TRBV2, the J call TRBJ2-7; 9 bases match TRBD1. With V trimmed by 11 bases and J by 4 bases, 6 bases remained unmatched. This CDR3 comprises 12 residues. CDR1 SNHLY and CDR2 FYNNEI come from the germline V gene. The CDR3 DNA follows: TGTGCCGTCGGACAGGGGACTTACGAGCAGTACGTC. This sequence encodes CAVGQGTYEQYV.

V and J are TRBV3-1 (or the pseudogene TRBV3-2) and TRBJ2-2; TRBD2 agrees at 8 bases. This CDR3 comprises 18 residues. Trimming removed 2 bases from V and 5 bases from J; junction bases left unmatched: 13. The V gene's germline CDR1 is LGHDT and CDR2 YNNKEL (reference sequence). CDR3 in amino acids: CASSQTGGPIMWTGELFF. CDR3 DNA sequence: TGTGCCAGCAGCCAAACGGGGGGGCCAATAATGTGGACCGGGGAGCTGTTTTTT.